One sample yielded the 5 T cell receptor beta chains listed below, sequenced in a study of cytomegalovirus exposure and HLA in healthy donors. The PCR ran on 60 Vbeta and 13 Jbeta primers. Generated by immunoSEQ multiplex PCR, the TCRdb table keeps only in-frame clones and is missing some. The sample yields more than 95,000 clones, about three quarters seen once. Sequencing was performed on PBMCs. These receptors originate from a woman in her late teens or twenties in good health and CMV-seropositive.

This chain connects TRBV5-6 to TRBJ1-2; a weak D match, TRBD1 (5 bases). V lost 6 bases, J lost 8 bases, and 23 bases lay in between. The CDR3 sequence is 15 residues long. Germline-derived CDR1 and CDR2 are SGHDT and YYEEEE. Written as DNA, the CDR3 is TGTGCCAGCATCCTACCCGGGGGGGAAAGTGAAGGCTACACCTTC. Protein product: CASILPGGESEGYTF.

The rearrangement links TRBV10-3 to TRBJ1-2; TRBD1 agrees at 8 bases. J was trimmed by 8 bases and V by 3 bases; bases with no gene match: 17. The CDR3 is 17 amino acids. CDR1 and CDR2 from the germline V gene are ENHRY and SYGVKD. Here the CDR3 DNA reads TGTGCCATCAGTGAAAGTGAGGCCGACAGGGGTCTTCGGGGCTACACCTTC. The encoded protein is CAISESEADRGLRGYTF.

The rearrangement uses TRBV19 and TRBJ2-2; 7 bases match TRBD1. Per the germline V gene, CDR1 is LNHDA and CDR2 is SQIVND (reference sequence). V shed 5 bases, J shed 6 bases, and the junction held 6 bases outside the gene matches. The CDR3 contains 14 residues. The CDR3 nucleotides read TGTGCCAGTAGTCCCGAAGACAGGGCCGGGGAGCTGTTTTTT. Translating gives CASSPEDRAGELFF. Using reference TRBV19 and TRBJ2-2 for the parts outside the CDR3, the full variable domain is DGGITQSPKYLFRKEGQNVTLSCEQNLNHDAMYWYRQDPGQGLRLIYYSQIVNDFQKGDIAEGYSVSREKKESFPLTVTSAQKNPTAFYLCASSPEDRAGELFFGEGSRLTVL.

The rearrangement uses TRBV28 and TRBJ2-6; possible D gene TRBD2, 5 bases. From germline, CDR1 is MDHEN and CDR2 SYDVKM. The germline V and J ends were trimmed by 7 bases and 0 bases, with 13 bases remaining between them. The CDR3 has 16 residues. DNA of the CDR3: TGTGCCAGCACCCAAACGGGGATCTCTGGGGCCAACGTCCTGACTTTC. Amino acid sequence: CASTQTGISGANVLTF.

The chain links TRBV29-1 to TRBJ2-3, with D tentatively TRBD2 (6 bases). The V end lost 4 bases, the J end lost 1 base, and 6 bases lay between the germline ends. CDR1 is SQVTM and CDR2 is ANQGSEA in the germline V gene. This CDR3 contains 12 residues. The CDR3 coding sequence is TGCAGCGTTGGCGGGGGCACAGATACGCAGTATTTT. Its translation is CSVGGGTDTQYF.